Listed here is a single TCR beta chain. The antigen remains unidentified. Libraries were prepared by immunoSEQ multiplex PCR; TCRdb keeps only in-frame clonotypes and omits some of them. Among roughly 100,000 clones listed, about 91% were seen once. The source of the sample is a study of T cell responses to AZD1222 COVID-19 vaccine. The CDR3 covers 13 residues. Looked up from germline, CDR1 is SGHRS and CDR2 is YFSETQ. V was clipped by 4 bases and J by 2 bases, with 10 bases between them. Broader study findings: The donors showed a predominance of white British ancestry and of females, with possible underestimation of clonal diversity. Sampling that yielded the repertoires occurred only after the peak T cell response. Spike was spanned by vaccine-associated CD4 TCRs, with dominance at 160-218 and 743-854. Among spike-specific TCRs, nearly half reportedly target unmutated variant regions.

The receptor's source is an adult who received the AZD1222 COVID-19 vaccine. The chain is built from TRBV5-1 and TRBJ2-7; D not resolved. The sample here was peripheral blood, taken 28 days after the second AZD1222 dose. The CDR3 reads CASSPPTPYEQYF. The CDR3 DNA sequence: TGCGCCAGCAGCCCGCCCACACCCTACGAGCAGTACTTC.